The 29 T cell receptor beta chains below all came from one sample that was sequenced in a study of blood T cell repertoires in COVID-19. Using immunoSEQ multiplex PCR, the repertoire was profiled, and TCRdb retains in-frame clones only, with some absent. In the table there are over 250,000 clones, over 65% of which are singletons. Sequenced sample: peripheral blood. Source of these receptors: a woman aged 80 or over with acute or convalescent COVID-19.

On this clone itself: Different DNA sequences within this sample yield the same CDR3. V and J are TRBV27 and TRBJ2-7, with 13 bases identical to TRBD2. The CDR3 loop spans 14 amino acids. Germline CDR1 and CDR2: MNHEY and SMNVEV (reference sequence). Trimming took 5 bases from V and 4 from J; bases not matched to a gene: 2. The CDR3 coding sequence is TGTGCCAGCAGTCGGACTAGCGGGAGTTACGAGCAGTACTTC. It codes for CASSRTSGSYEQYF.

About this clone itself: The same CDR3 is also encoded by other DNA sequences in this sample. The V gene is TRBV20-1, the J gene TRBJ1-1; 9 nucleotides agree with TRBD1. The CDR3 length is 11 residues. Germline loops: CDR1 DFQATT, CDR2 SNEGSKA (reference sequence). Here the CDR3 DNA reads TGCAGCGCTGACAGGGGGACTGAAGCTTTCTTT. It yields the protein CSADRGTEAFF.

This clone was observed once. The J gene is TRBJ2-1, the V gene TRBV25-1, with TRBD2 matching 14 bases. The germline CDR1 and CDR2 sequences are MGHDK and SYGVNS. V was pared by 2 bases and J by 12 bases, with 9 bases of the junction left unmatched. The CDR3 spans 16 residues. CDR3 sequence: CASSEPGLAGGNGQFF. The CDR3 DNA follows: TGTGCCAGCAGTGAACCTGGACTAGCGGGGGGTAACGGGCAGTTCTTC.

V and J are TRBV29-1 and TRBJ1-1, with D possibly being TRBD1 (6 bases). Trimming stripped 6 bases from V and 0 bases from J, with 11 bases between. This CDR3 has 13 amino acids. Germline V gene data show CDR1 as SQVTM and CDR2 as ANQGSEA. In DNA, the CDR3 is TGCAGCGTAGAGGGACACTTGAACACTGAAGCTTTCTTT. Protein product: CSVEGHLNTEAFF.

This clone was detected a few times. CDR3 amino acids: CASSLWGGGNTEAFF. DNA for the CDR3: TGTGCCAGCAGCTTATGGGGGGGTGGGAACACTGAAGCTTTCTTT. The chain employs TRBV11-2 and TRBJ1-1, with a possible D match to TRBD1 (5 bases). V dropped 2 bases and J dropped 1 base, with 11 bases sitting between them. The CDR3 runs to 15 residues. Looked up from germline, CDR1 is SGHAT and CDR2 is FQNNGV.

The V and J genes are TRBV12-5 and TRBJ1-5; TRBD1 matches at 9 bases. Germline CDR1 LGHNT, CDR2 FRNRAP. The CDR3 contains 15 residues. V lost 3 bases to trimming and J lost 4 bases; unmatched junction nucleotides: 4. The CDR3 here is CASGLTQGANQPQHF. The CDR3, as DNA: TGTGCTAGTGGTTTAACACAGGGGGCTAATCAGCCCCAGCATTTT.

CDR3 bases: TGTGCCAGCAGTCCCCCAACAGGGCGCTATGGCTACACCTTC. Its translation: CASSPPTGRYGYTF. This rearrangement joins TRBV28 to TRBJ1-2; weak D call: TRBD1 (6 bases). The CDR3 is made up of 14 amino acids. CDR1 is MDHEN and CDR2 is SYDVKM in the germline V gene. V was shortened by 5 bases and J by 4 bases, with 14 bases between the two germline ends.

The chain is built from TRBV6-6 and TRBJ2-5, with D possibly TRBD2 on 5 matching bases. The CDR3 consists of 14 residues. V was trimmed by 6 bases and J by 7 bases, leaving 18 bases between them. Germline lookup yields CDR1 MNHNY and CDR2 SVGAGI (reference sequence). CDR3 DNA: TGTGCCAGCAGACCTCTTAGGGAGACGGGGACCCAGTACTTC. This translates into CASRPLRETGTQYF.

The chain carries TRBV6-5 and TRBJ2-5; perhaps TRBD2 as D (5 bases). CDR1 is MNHEY and CDR2 is SVGAGI in the germline V gene. The V gene lost 2 bases and the J gene lost 2 bases, with 9 bases spanning the gap. The CDR3 has 14 residues. DNA of the CDR3: TGTGCCAGCAGTTACGCGGGTAAACAAGAGACCCAGTACTTC. Protein sequence: CASSYAGKQETQYF.

The table lists this clone with a count of one. This chain joins TRBV11-2 and TRBJ2-1, with D tentatively TRBD2 (6 bases). The CDR3 contains 13 residues. V dropped 2 bases and J dropped 9 bases, with 11 bases sitting between them. Germline V gene sequence: CDR1 SGHAT, CDR2 FQNNGV. CDR3 nucleotide sequence: TGTGCCAGCAGCTTAAGACTAGATGGTGAGCAGTTCTTC. This codes for CASSLRLDGEQFF.

The gene calls are TRBV5-4 and TRBJ1-1; D uncertain. Deletions cut 0 bases from V and 7 bases from J, with 10 bases between. Germline V lookup: CDR1 SGHNT, CDR2 YYREEE (reference sequence). This CDR3 is 13 amino acids long. CDR3 loop: CASSLASGVEAFF. DNA for the CDR3: TGTGCCAGCAGCTTGGCCTCGGGTGTTGAAGCTTTCTTT.

The rearrangement uses TRBV19 and TRBJ1-1, with 7 bases identical to TRBD1. The germline V gene encodes CDR1 LNHDA and CDR2 SQIVND (reference sequence). This CDR3 is built from 12 residues. V was pared by 1 base and J by 7 bases, with 0 bases of the junction left unmatched. Here the CDR3 DNA reads TGTGCCAGTAGTATAGGACAGGGTGAAGCTTTCTTT. Amino acid sequence: CASSIGQGEAFF.

V usage is TRBV7-4 and J usage is TRBJ1-5; 8 bases match TRBD1. Germline V gene data show CDR1 as SGHVT and CDR2 as SQSDAQ. CDR3 size: 17 residues. V dropped 4 bases and J dropped 0; count of bases not matched to a gene: 8. The CDR3 coding sequence is TGTGCCAGCAGCTACTTAGCCGGGACAGGTAGCAATCAGCCCCAGCATTTT. Amino acids: CASSYLAGTGSNQPQHF. Complete variable domain (other parts from reference TRBV7-4 and TRBJ1-5): GAGVSQSPRYKVAKRGRDVALRCDSISGHVTLYWYRQTLGQGSEVLTYSQSDAQRDKSGRPSGRFSAERPERSVSTLKIQRTEQGDSAVYLCASSYLAGTGSNQPQHFGDGTRLSIL.

V is TRBV27 and J is TRBJ2-7; weak D call: TRBD1 (6 bases). Germline V gives CDR1 MNHEY, CDR2 SMNVEV (reference sequence). The V and J ends lost 9 bases and 0 bases respectively, with 6 bases between them. The CDR3 covers 11 residues. The CDR3 loop reads CARGGSYEQYF. The CDR3 nucleotides read TGTGCCAGAGGGGGCTCCTACGAGCAGTACTTC.

The V and J genes are TRBV27 and TRBJ1-5; TRBD1 aligns across 7 bases. The CDR3 is 15 residues long. Germline CDR1 reads MNHEY; CDR2 reads SMNVEV (reference sequence). V was pared by 6 bases and J by 2 bases, with 7 bases of the junction left unmatched. The CDR3 loop is CASRPTGRGNQPQHF. CDR3 sequence (DNA): TGTGCCAGCAGGCCGACAGGGCGAGGCAATCAGCCCCAGCATTTT.

CDR3 in amino acids: CASSAGTAPSNQPQHF. DNA for the CDR3: TGTGCCAGCAGCGCTGGGACAGCCCCTAGCAATCAGCCCCAGCATTTT. The chain joins TRBV11-2 to TRBJ1-5; 7 nucleotides align to TRBD1. CDR3 length equals 16 residues. The germline V gene has CDR1 SGHAT and CDR2 FQNNGV. J gave up 0 bases and V 5 bases, and 7 bases lay outside the gene matches.

As DNA, the CDR3 is TGTGCCGTACGAGCCCGGGACAGGCAAAAAAGGACCACTGAAGCTTTCTTT. It translates to CAVRARDRQKRTTEAFF. This chain links TRBV19 with TRBJ1-1; 8 bases map to TRBD1. The germline V gene has CDR1 LNHDA and CDR2 SQIVND (reference sequence). This CDR3 spans 17 amino acids. With V trimmed by 11 bases and J by 4 bases, 21 bases remained unmatched. The variable domain in full, completed from reference TRBV19 and TRBJ1-1, reads DGGITQSPKYLFRKEGQNVTLSCEQNLNHDAMYWYRQDPGQGLRLIYYSQIVNDFQKGDIAEGYSVSREKKESFPLTVTSAQKNPTAFYLCAVRARDRQKRTTEAFFGQGTRLTVV.

This clone was picked up one time. The chain has TRBV6-1 and TRBJ2-3, with 8 bases aligning to TRBD1. This CDR3 region has 16 residues. Losses at the gene ends were 4 bases for V and 3 bases for J; bases not matched to a gene: 9. Germline CDR1 and CDR2: MNHNS and SASEGT. CDR3 nucleotide sequence: TGTGCCAGCAGTGTGGAAAGGCGACAGGGGACAGATACGCAGTATTTT. It encodes CASSVERRQGTDTQYF.

The V and J genes are TRBV6-5 and TRBJ2-1; 11 bases match TRBD2. The V gene end was trimmed by 6 bases and the J gene end by 5 bases; junction bases not matched to a gene: 3. Germline lookup yields CDR1 MNHEY and CDR2 SVGAGI. This CDR3 region has 14 residues. In DNA, the CDR3 is TGTGCCAGCAGGGCTAGCGGGAGGAACAATGAGCAGTTCTTC. Translated, it gives CASRASGRNNEQFF.

In DNA, the CDR3 is TGCGCCAGCAGCCCCGGACAGGGGGCATTTGGCTACACCTTC. Its protein is CASSPGQGAFGYTF. The rearrangement links TRBV5-1 to TRBJ1-2, with 11 bases matching TRBD1. The germline gives CDR1 SGHRS, CDR2 YFSETQ. This CDR3 is built from 14 residues. Trimming at V came to 4 bases and at J to 7 bases, leaving 6 bases not matched to a gene.

The rearrangement uses TRBV19 and TRBJ1-5; a weak D match, TRBD1 (5 bases). CDR3 length equals 15 residues. In germline, CDR1 is LNHDA, CDR2 SQIVND (reference sequence). Trimming shortened V by 1 base and J by 7 bases, and 14 bases separated the two germline ends. CDR3 loop: CASSIVGGSGQPQHF. CDR3 sequence (DNA): TGTGCCAGTAGTATAGTCGGGGGTAGCGGGCAGCCCCAGCATTTT.

The chain couples TRBV2 to TRBJ2-2; tentatively, D is TRBD2 (6 bases). Trimming took off 3 bases at V and 0 bases at J, with 14 bases between the two ends. This CDR3 has 17 residues. Germline V gene sequence: CDR1 SNHLY, CDR2 FYNNEI. The CDR3 bases are TGTGCCAGCAGTGAGGTGGGAGGAAACGCGAACACCGGGGAGCTGTTTTTT. Protein product: CASSEVGGNANTGELFF.

This clone was detected only a few times. The chain has TRBV10-3 and TRBJ2-1, with 12 nucleotides matching TRBD1. This CDR3 comprises 16 residues. J was trimmed by 8 bases and V by 4 bases; bases with no gene match: 9. The germline V gene encodes CDR1 ENHRY and CDR2 SYGVKD. DNA of the CDR3: TGTGCCATCAGTGGGCACCGGGACAGGGGGCTGGATGAGCAGTTCTTC. It translates to CAISGHRDRGLDEQFF.

This sequence joins TRBV5-4 and TRBJ2-7, with D uncertain. With 0 bases removed from V and 5 bases from J, the gap between germline ends came to 12 bases. Germline V gene data show CDR1 as SGHNT and CDR2 as YYREEE (reference sequence). CDR3 length equals 14 residues. CDR3 nucleotide sequence: TGTGCCAGCAGCTTGGACCCGGCGAGGAACGAGCAGTACTTC. This sequence encodes CASSLDPARNEQYF.

V usage is TRBV30 and J usage is TRBJ1-5; D call uncertain. This CDR3 is built from 12 residues. Germline V gene data show CDR1 as GTSNPN and CDR2 as SVGIG (reference sequence). V dropped 2 bases and J dropped 4 bases, with 6 bases sitting between them. As DNA, the CDR3 is TGTGCCTGGAGTCCCGGTAATCAGCCCCAGCATTTT. It encodes CAWSPGNQPQHF.

This clone is a singleton in its sample. The chain employs TRBV19 and TRBJ2-5; perhaps TRBD1 as D (5 bases). Per the germline V gene, CDR1 is LNHDA and CDR2 is SQIVND (reference sequence). This CDR3 comprises 14 residues. With 4 bases removed from V and 2 bases from J, the gap between germline ends came to 11 bases. CDR3 coding DNA: TGTGCCAGTAGTAAGGGGATAAAACAAGAGACCCAGTACTTC. Translated, it gives CASSKGIKQETQYF. The whole variable domain, filled in from reference TRBV19 and TRBJ2-5, reads DGGITQSPKYLFRKEGQNVTLSCEQNLNHDAMYWYRQDPGQGLRLIYYSQIVNDFQKGDIAEGYSVSREKKESFPLTVTSAQKNPTAFYLCASSKGIKQETQYFGPGTRLLVL.

The V and J genes are TRBV7-9 and TRBJ2-2; TRBD2 agrees at 9 bases. CDR1 and CDR2 (germline): SEHNR, FQNEAQ (reference sequence). This CDR3 contains 18 residues. V shed 5 bases, J shed 4 bases, and the junction held 14 bases outside the gene matches. CDR3 sequence (DNA): TGTGCCAGCAGCGCGTCAGGGGCGGGAGGGCCGAGCACCGGGGAGCTGTTTTTT. As protein: CASSASGAGGPSTGELFF.

Comments on this clone: The sample contains more than one DNA sequence encoding this CDR3. The rearrangement links TRBV5-1 to TRBJ2-3, with D unresolved. CDR3 size: 12 residues. Per the germline V gene, CDR1 is SGHRS and CDR2 is YFSETQ. Trimming pared 5 bases from V and 3 bases from J, leaving 7 bases between. CDR3 in DNA: TGCGCCAGCAGTCTACCAACAGATACGCAGTATTTT. Translation gives CASSLPTDTQYF.

The DNA for the CDR3 is TGTGCCAGCAGTTTGAGGGGAAACACCATATATTTT. This encodes CASSLRGNTIYF. The chain employs TRBV12-3 or TRBV12-4 and TRBJ1-3; D gene unclear. There are 12 residues in the CDR3. Trimming removed 3 bases at V and 4 bases at J, with 4 bases between.